This passage covers 7 T cell receptor beta chains from one sample sequenced in a study of T cell responses to AZD1222 COVID-19 vaccine. Produced via immunoSEQ multiplex PCR; TCRdb's table is partial and in-frame only. The sample includes around 110,000 clones, about 90% of them seen just once. Sample: peripheral blood, taken 28 days after the second AZD1222 dose. These receptors originate from an adult who received the AZD1222 COVID-19 vaccine.

This chain connects TRBV18 to TRBJ1-1; D not resolved. The V end was cut by 10 bases, the J end by 3 bases, with 15 bases between. The germline V gene encodes CDR1 KGHSH and CDR2 LQKENI. This CDR3 comprises 13 residues. CDR3 bases: TGTGCCAATCCATCGGGGTTGGACACTGAAGCTTTCTTT. Translating gives CANPSGLDTEAFF.

The chain combines TRBV19 with TRBJ2-6; D call uncertain. This CDR3 is 21 amino acids long. The V end lost 1 base, the J end lost 0 bases, and 22 bases lay between the germline ends. Germline CDR1 LNHDA, CDR2 SQIVND (reference sequence). The CDR3 loop reads CASSIGSRQALLVSGANVLTF. The CDR3 nucleotides are TGTGCCAGTAGTATAGGGTCGCGGCAGGCCTTACTCGTCTCTGGGGCCAACGTCCTGACTTTC.

This chain uses TRBV6-1 with TRBJ2-2; 7 bases map to TRBD1. The CDR3 runs to 17 residues. Germline-derived CDR1 and CDR2 are MNHNS and SASEGT. V trimming: 2 bases; J trimming: 5 bases; junction bases outside the gene matches: 11. The CDR3 here is CASSEFPALTGTGELFF. The CDR3 DNA reads as TGTGCCAGCAGTGAATTCCCAGCACTGACAGGGACCGGGGAGCTGTTTTTT.

The rearrangement uses TRBV6-4 and TRBJ2-4; 10 bases map to TRBD2. V was pared by 2 bases and J by 6 bases, with 10 bases of the junction left unmatched. This CDR3 region has 17 residues. CDR1 is MRHNA, CDR2 SNTAGT, per germline. The CDR3 sequence: CASSDEREGRGRNIQYF. DNA of the CDR3: TGTGCCAGCAGTGACGAGCGGGAGGGCCGGGGTAGAAACATTCAGTACTTC.

The chain couples TRBV5-6 to TRBJ1-3; tentative D call: TRBD1 (5 bases). This CDR3 spans 15 amino acids. Trimming removed 0 bases at V and 0 bases at J, with 7 bases between. Germline V gene sequence: CDR1 SGHDT, CDR2 YYEEEE. CDR3: CASSLGQFSGNTIYF. In DNA form, the CDR3 reads TGTGCCAGCAGCTTGGGACAGTTCTCTGGAAACACCATATATTTT.

The chain is built from TRBV28 and TRBJ2-7; D gene ambiguous. CDR3 length: 12 amino acids. V was shortened by 3 bases and J by 7 bases, with 10 bases between the two germline ends. Germline assignment: CDR1 MDHEN and CDR2 SYDVKM. The CDR3 protein is CASSLWQTEQYF. The CDR3 DNA is TGTGCCAGCAGTTTGTGGCAAACTGAGCAGTACTTC.

The chain joins TRBV18 to TRBJ2-3; 8 positions match TRBD1. After removal of 3 bases from V and 4 bases from J, the junction contained 3 bases not matched to a gene. The CDR3 contains 14 residues. In germline, CDR1 is KGHSH, CDR2 LQKENI. CDR3 residues: CASSPPGGADTQYF. CDR3 sequence (DNA): TGTGCCAGCTCACCTCCAGGGGGCGCAGATACGCAGTATTTT.